These 23 T cell receptor beta chains share one sample of origin, sequenced in a study of blood T cell repertoires in COVID-19. Libraries were prepared by immunoSEQ multiplex PCR; TCRdb keeps only in-frame clonotypes and omits some of them. The top ten hold 2.1% of the sample, which has roughly 180,000 clones, less than 90% seen once. The specimen sequenced was peripheral blood. The source is a man aged 70-80 years with active or convalescent COVID-19.

CDR3 protein: CASSLDWGGLPSEQYF. The CDR3 DNA is TGTGCCAGCAGCTTAGATTGGGGGGGGCTTCCCTCCGAGCAGTACTTC. This chain connects TRBV11-2 to TRBJ2-7, with TRBD2 as a possible D gene (7 bases). Germline assignment: CDR1 SGHAT and CDR2 FQNNGV. The V gene lost 0 bases and the J gene lost 6 bases, with 18 bases spanning the gap. The CDR3 is 16 residues long.

The chain joins TRBV7-2 to TRBJ1-2; D not resolved. V was shortened by 6 bases and J by 4 bases, with 12 bases between the two germline ends. Germline CDR1 and CDR2: SGHTA and FQGNSA. This CDR3 is 13 amino acids long. CDR3 DNA: TGTGCCAGCAGTCGGGGTGGCAGCTATGGCTACACCTTC. This gives the protein CASSRGGSYGYTF.

CDR3 in amino acids: CASSPINRWSYEQYF. CDR3 coding DNA: TGTGCCAGCAGTCCCATCAATCGGTGGTCCTACGAGCAGTACTTC. The chain carries TRBV27 and TRBJ2-7; D not resolved. V dropped 5 bases and J dropped 1 base, with 15 bases sitting between them. Germline CDR1 MNHEY, CDR2 SMNVEV (reference sequence). This CDR3 has 15 amino acids.

The chain carries TRBV28 and TRBJ1-1, with 9 bases aligning to TRBD1. The CDR3 contains 16 residues. V shed 1 base, J shed 4 bases, and the junction held 7 bases outside the gene matches. CDR1 and CDR2 from the germline V gene are MDHEN and SYDVKM. As DNA, the CDR3 is TGTGCCAGCAGTTTATCCGGGACAGGGCGCGGCACTGAAGCTTTCTTT. Amino acids: CASSLSGTGRGTEAFF. Drawing the rest from reference TRBV28 and TRBJ1-1, the complete variable domain is DVKVTQSSRYLVKRTGEKVFLECVQDMDHENMFWYRQDPGLGLRLIYFSYDVKMKEKGDIPEGYSVSREKKERFSLILESASTNQTSMYLCASSLSGTGRGTEAFFGQGTRLTVV.

The chain is built from TRBV9 and TRBJ2-2; 11 bases match TRBD2. Germline CDR1 and CDR2: SGDLS and YYNGEE. CDR3 length: 16 amino acids. V lost 4 bases to trimming and J lost 8 bases; unmatched junction nucleotides: 10. The CDR3 loop is CASSKLAGAAPGELFF. CDR3 sequence (DNA): TGTGCCAGCAGCAAACTAGCGGGGGCCGCACCGGGGGAGCTGTTTTTT.

The rearrangement joins TRBV6-2 or TRBV6-3 to TRBJ1-6; 10 nucleotides match TRBD1. Germline lookup yields CDR1 MNHEY and CDR2 SVGEGT. The CDR3 length is 17 residues. V lost 0 bases and J lost 7; bases outside the gene matches: 6. In DNA, the CDR3 is TGTGCCAGCAGTTACTCCCGGACAGGGGGAATCAATTCACCCCTCCACTTT. Amino acids: CASSYSRTGGINSPLHF.

This chain links TRBV7-2 with TRBJ1-5; no firm D call. The V end was cut by 2 bases, the J end by 3 bases, with 11 bases between. The CDR3 loop spans 15 amino acids. The germline gives CDR1 SGHTA, CDR2 FQGNSA. The DNA of the CDR3 is TGTGCCAGCAGCTTATTCTGGGCAGACAATCAGCCCCAGCATTTT. Translation: CASSLFWADNQPQHF.

The rearrangement links TRBV19 to TRBJ1-5, with 9 nucleotides matching TRBD1. Germline V lookup: CDR1 LNHDA, CDR2 SQIVND (reference sequence). The CDR3 totals 16 residues. Trimming removed 3 bases from V and 4 bases from J; junction bases left unmatched: 7. The CDR3 DNA follows: TGTGCCAGTAGTATCAAGGGACAGGGTTTAAATCAGCCCCAGCATTTT. Encoded protein: CASSIKGQGLNQPQHF.

J is TRBJ1-6 and V is TRBV4-1; weak D call: TRBD1 (5 bases). CDR1 is MGHRA and CDR2 is YSYEKL in the germline V gene. V lost 2 bases and J 4 bases, leaving 12 bases between the germline ends. The CDR3 is made up of 16 amino acids. In DNA form, the CDR3 reads TGCGCCAGCAGCCAACCCCGACAGTCATATAATTCACCCCTCCACTTT. This codes for CASSQPRQSYNSPLHF.

J is TRBJ1-5 and V is TRBV6-5; weak D call: TRBD1 (6 bases). CDR1 and CDR2 from the germline V gene are MNHEY and SVGAGI. With 6 bases removed from V and 6 bases from J, the gap between germline ends came to 15 bases. This CDR3 has 14 amino acids. CDR3 region: CASRLGGSSQPQHF. The CDR3 DNA follows: TGTGCCAGCAGATTAGGGGGAAGTAGTCAGCCCCAGCATTTT.

This sequence joins TRBV30 and TRBJ2-5; maybe TRBD2 (5 bases). Trimming took off 0 bases at V and 4 bases at J, with 12 bases between the two ends. The CDR3 extends over 14 amino acids. Germline values: CDR1 GTSNPN, CDR2 SVGIG (reference sequence). CDR3: CAWSVMGVGETQYF. CDR3 DNA sequence: TGTGCCTGGAGTGTAATGGGAGTAGGAGAGACCCAGTACTTC.

The chain recombines TRBV5-8 with TRBJ1-2; tentatively, D is TRBD1 (5 bases). The CDR3 has 12 residues. Trimming stripped 6 bases from V and 7 bases from J, with 13 bases between. Germline V CDR1 and CDR2: SGHTS, YDEGEE. This chain's CDR3 is CASTRGPSGYTF. CDR3 nucleotides: TGTGCCAGCACAAGGGGTCCCAGTGGCTACACCTTC. Full variable domain (outside the CDR3, taken from reference TRBV5-8 and TRBJ1-2): EAGVTQSPTHLIKTRGQQATLRCSPISGHTSVYWYQQALGLGLQFLLWYDEGEERNRGNFPPRFSGRQFPNYSSELNVNALELEDSALYLCASTRGPSGYTFGSGTRLTVV.

The table lists this clone with a count of one. As DNA, the CDR3 is TGTGCCAGTACCACAATCAAAGTGAATGGCTACACCTTC. Translated, it gives CASTTIKVNGYTF. This rearrangement joins TRBV6-5 to TRBJ1-2; D gene unclear. Germline CDR1 is MNHEY and CDR2 is SVGAGI. V gave up 9 bases and J gave up 6 bases, with 17 bases separating them. The CDR3 has 13 residues.

This sequence joins TRBV18 and TRBJ2-3; possible D gene TRBD2, 5 bases. The CDR3 runs to 15 residues. The V gene lost 0 bases and the J gene lost 4 bases, with 11 bases spanning the gap. Germline CDR1 and CDR2: KGHSH and LQKENI. The CDR3 region has the DNA TGTGCCAGCTCACCACCCCGCGGGTGGGCAGATACGCAGTATTTT. Translating gives CASSPPRGWADTQYF.

This chain links TRBV27 with TRBJ2-3; D unclear. Trimming removed 5 bases at V and 3 bases at J, with 12 bases between. The CDR3 runs to 14 residues. Germline CDR1 reads MNHEY; CDR2 reads SMNVEV (reference sequence). The CDR3 sequence: CASSPRPSTDTQYF. The CDR3 coding sequence is TGTGCCAGCAGTCCCCGTCCTAGTACAGATACGCAGTATTTT.

The rearrangement joins TRBV5-6 to TRBJ1-2; the D gene is possibly TRBD1 (6 bases). Germline values: CDR1 SGHDT, CDR2 YYEEEE. CDR3 length: 13 amino acids. The ends were cut back, 1 base at V and 9 bases at J, with 13 bases in the middle. The CDR3 DNA is TGTGCCAGCAGCTTGTCAGGGGCGCTGAGCTACACCTTC. It codes for CASSLSGALSYTF.

The CDR3 DNA reads TGTGCCAGCTCACCCGGACTAGCGGGAGGCCCAAGCTCCTACGAGCAGTACTTC. Its protein is CASSPGLAGGPSSYEQYF. The V gene is TRBV18, the J gene TRBJ2-7, with TRBD2 matching over 14 bases. Trimming at V came to 3 bases and at J to 0 bases, leaving 7 bases not matched to a gene. The CDR3 length is 18 residues. The germline CDR1 and CDR2 sequences are KGHSH and LQKENI.

The rearrangement uses TRBV7-2 and TRBJ2-2; D gene ambiguous. The CDR3 is 13 amino acids. V lost 1 base and J 5 bases, leaving 5 bases between the germline ends. Germline V lookup: CDR1 SGHTA, CDR2 FQGNSA. The CDR3 is CASSLGDTGELFF. CDR3 nucleotide sequence: TGTGCCAGCAGCTTAGGCGATACCGGGGAGCTGTTTTTT.

The chain employs TRBV27 and TRBJ1-6, with D possibly TRBD1 on 5 matching bases. Per germline, CDR1 MNHEY and CDR2 SMNVEV (reference sequence). CDR3 size: 15 residues. V lost 0 bases to trimming and J lost 9 bases, with 12 bases between them. Written as DNA, the CDR3 is TGTGCCAGCAGTTTATCCCGGGGCGGGGGTTCACCCCTCCACTTT. Its translation is CASSLSRGGGSPLHF.

J is TRBJ1-4 and V is TRBV5-1; the match to TRBD1 covers 7 bases. This CDR3 has 17 amino acids. Trimming cost V 0 bases and J 3 bases; bases outside gene matches: 8. In germline, CDR1 is SGHRS, CDR2 YFSETQ. The CDR3, as DNA: TGCGCCAGCAGCTTGGCCTCAGGGGGAGGATCTAATGAAAAACTGTTTTTT. Protein product: CASSLASGGGSNEKLFF.

The genes are TRBV7-2 and TRBJ2-3; possible D gene TRBD2, 6 bases. The V end was cut by 4 bases, the J end by 0 bases, with 11 bases between. The CDR3 is 15 amino acids. The germline V gene encodes CDR1 SGHTA and CDR2 FQGNSA. This CDR3 reads CASSSDGTSTDTQYF. In nucleotides, the CDR3 is TGTGCCAGCAGCTCCGACGGGACTAGCACAGATACGCAGTATTTT.

The table lists this clone with a few counts. The rearrangement joins TRBV19 to TRBJ1-1; TRBD1 might be the D (6 bases). CDR1 LNHDA and CDR2 SQIVND come from the germline V gene (reference sequence). The CDR3 spans 12 residues. Trimming removed 6 bases from V and 5 bases from J, with 10 bases in between. The CDR3 nucleotides read TGTGCCAGTAGGGGAAGGGGGACTGAAGCTTTCTTT. This gives the protein CASRGRGTEAFF.

This sequence joins TRBV4-3 and TRBJ1-6; D is uncertain. The V gene lost 4 bases and the J gene lost 9 bases, with 10 bases spanning the gap. Germline CDR1 and CDR2: LGHNA and YSLEER. The CDR3 spans 13 residues. CDR3 DNA: TGCGCCAGCAGCCCCGGAGGAAGTTCACCCCTCCACTTT. Amino acid sequence: CASSPGGSSPLHF.